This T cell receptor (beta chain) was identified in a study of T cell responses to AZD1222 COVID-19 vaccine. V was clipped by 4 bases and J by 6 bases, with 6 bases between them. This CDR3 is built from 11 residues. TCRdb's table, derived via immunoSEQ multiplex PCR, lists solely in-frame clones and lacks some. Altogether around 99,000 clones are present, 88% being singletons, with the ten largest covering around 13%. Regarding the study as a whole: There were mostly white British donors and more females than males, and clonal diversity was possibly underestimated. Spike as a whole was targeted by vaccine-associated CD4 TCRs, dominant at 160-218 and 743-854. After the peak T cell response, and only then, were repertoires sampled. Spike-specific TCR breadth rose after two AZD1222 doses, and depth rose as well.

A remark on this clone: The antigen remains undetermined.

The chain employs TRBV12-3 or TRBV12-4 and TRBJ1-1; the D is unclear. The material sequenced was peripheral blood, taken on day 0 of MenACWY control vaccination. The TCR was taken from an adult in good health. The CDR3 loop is CASSYVSEAFF. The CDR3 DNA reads TGTGCCAGCAGTTACGTATCTGAAGCTTTCTTT.